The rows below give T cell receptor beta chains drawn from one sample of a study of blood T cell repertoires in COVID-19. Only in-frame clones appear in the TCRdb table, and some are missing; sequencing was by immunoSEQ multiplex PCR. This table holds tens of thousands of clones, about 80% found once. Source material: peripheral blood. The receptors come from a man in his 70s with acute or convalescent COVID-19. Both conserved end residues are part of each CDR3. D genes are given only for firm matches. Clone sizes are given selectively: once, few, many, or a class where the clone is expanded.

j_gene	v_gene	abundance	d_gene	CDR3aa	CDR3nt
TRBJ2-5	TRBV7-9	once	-	CASIKNAGTQYF	TGTGCCAGCATCAAAAACGCGGGGACCCAGTACTTC
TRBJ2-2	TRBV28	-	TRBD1	CASRRSGTGGLVGELFF	TGTGCCAGCAGACGCTCCGGGACAGGGGGTCTGGTCGGGGAGCTGTTTTTT
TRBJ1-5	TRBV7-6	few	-	CASSPEASNQPQHF	TGTGCCAGCAGCCCCGAAGCTAGCAATCAGCCCCAGCATTTT
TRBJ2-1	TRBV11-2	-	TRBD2	CASSLLASGMSYNEQFF	TGTGCCAGCAGCTTACTGGCTAGCGGGATGTCCTACAATGAGCAGTTCTTC
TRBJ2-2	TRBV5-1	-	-	CASHLTGGELFF	TGCGCCAGCCACCTGACGGGCGGGGAGCTGTTTTTT
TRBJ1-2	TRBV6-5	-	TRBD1	CASRTGGDGYTF	TGTGCCAGCAGGACAGGGGGAGATGGCTACACCTTC
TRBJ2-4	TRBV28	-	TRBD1	CASSLSGGAKLTKNIQYF	TGTGCCAGCAGTTTGTCAGGGGGTGCGAAGCTAACCAAAAACATTCAGTACTTC
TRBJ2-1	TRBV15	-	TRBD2	CATSTTQSSSGNYYNEQFF	TGTGCCACCAGCACAACCCAGAGCTCTAGCGGCAACTACTACAATGAGCAGTTCTTC
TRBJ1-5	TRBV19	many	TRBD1	CASSTPGQGTQPQHF	TGTGCCAGTAGTACCCCGGGACAGGGGACTCAGCCCCAGCATTTT
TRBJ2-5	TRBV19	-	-	CASSPQTGRQETQYF	TGTGCCAGTAGTCCCCAGACAGGCCGTCAAGAGACCCAGTACTTC
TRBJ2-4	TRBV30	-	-	CAWRQQNIQYF	TGTGCCTGGAGACAGCAAAACATTCAGTACTTC
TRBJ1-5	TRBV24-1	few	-	CATSGPSSDQPQHF	TGTGCCACCAGTGGTCCTTCCTCCGATCAGCCCCAGCATTTT
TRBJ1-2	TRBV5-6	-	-	CASSLMVDGGLGASGYTF	TGTGCCAGCAGCTTGATGGTTGACGGGGGGCTGGGTGCTAGTGGCTACACCTTC
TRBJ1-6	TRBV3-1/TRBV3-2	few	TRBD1	CASSQDGSAGQYNSPLHF	TGTGCCAGCAGCCAAGATGGGAGCGCGGGACAGTATAATTCACCCCTCCACTTT
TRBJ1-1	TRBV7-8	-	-	CASSLTMNTEAFF	TGTGCCAGCAGCTTGACAATGAACACTGAAGCTTTCTTT
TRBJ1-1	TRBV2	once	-	CASRADGLDEAFF	TGTGCCAGCAGGGCGGACGGACTCGATGAAGCTTTCTTT
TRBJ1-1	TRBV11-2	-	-	CASSLNGAMNTEAFF	TGTGCCAGCAGCTTAAATGGGGCCATGAACACTGAAGCTTTCTTT
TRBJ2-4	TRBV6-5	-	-	CASSYHGGGAKNIQYF	TGTGCCAGCAGTTACCACGGCGGAGGGGCCAAAAACATTCAGTACTTC
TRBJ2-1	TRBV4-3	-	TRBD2	CASSQEGLLTSAEQFF	TGCGCCAGCAGCCAAGAGGGGCTCCTAACTAGCGCCGAGCAGTTCTTC
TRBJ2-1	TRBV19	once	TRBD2	CASSAGLAGANEQFF	TGTGCCAGTAGTGCCGGACTAGCGGGAGCCAATGAGCAGTTCTTC
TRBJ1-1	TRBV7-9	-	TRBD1	CASSLRPGQGNTEAFF	TGTGCCAGCAGCTTGCGCCCGGGACAGGGGAATACTGAAGCTTTCTTT
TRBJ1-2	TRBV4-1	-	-	CASSQDRSSGYTF	TGCGCCAGCAGCCAAGACAGGTCTAGCGGCTACACCTTC
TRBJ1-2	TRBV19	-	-	CASTYDPRGIGYTF	TGTGCCAGTACCTACGACCCCCGAGGGATCGGCTACACCTTC
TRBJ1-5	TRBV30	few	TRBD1	CAWRRQGGFEQPQHF	TGTGCCTGGAGACGACAGGGGGGCTTTGAGCAGCCCCAGCATTTT
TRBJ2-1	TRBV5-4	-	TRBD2	CASSPPTISGSGHEQFF	TGTGCCAGCAGCCCGCCGACGATAAGCGGGAGCGGTCATGAGCAGTTCTTC
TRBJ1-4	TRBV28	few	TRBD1	CASQISGTGDEKLFF	TGTGCCAGTCAAATTTCCGGGACAGGGGATGAAAAACTGTTTTTT
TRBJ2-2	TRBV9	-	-	CASSVDSSPGELFF	TGTGCCAGCAGCGTAGACAGCTCACCCGGGGAGCTGTTTTTT
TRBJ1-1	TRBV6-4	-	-	CASSARLNTEAFF	TGTGCCAGCAGTGCACGGTTGAACACTGAAGCTTTCTTT
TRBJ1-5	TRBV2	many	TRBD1	CASSSDRDDQPQHF	TGTGCCAGCAGTTCAGACAGGGATGATCAGCCCCAGCATTTT
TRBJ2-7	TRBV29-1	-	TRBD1	CSVDEGQGIHEQYF	TGCAGCGTTGATGAGGGACAGGGGATCCACGAGCAGTACTTC
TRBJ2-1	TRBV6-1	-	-	CASSEVVSGSEQFF	TGTGCCAGCAGTGAAGTAGTGTCAGGTTCTGAGCAGTTCTTC
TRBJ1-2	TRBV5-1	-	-	CASSQNSYTF	TGCGCCAGCAGTCAGAATAGCTACACCTTC
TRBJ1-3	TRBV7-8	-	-	CASSPEEGFSGNTIYF	TGTGCCAGCAGCCCAGAGGAGGGATTCTCTGGAAACACCATATATTTT
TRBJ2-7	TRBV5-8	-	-	CASSFGSSYEQYF	TGTGCCAGCAGCTTTGGGAGCTCCTACGAGCAGTACTTC
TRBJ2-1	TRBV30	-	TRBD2	CAGRSGSSYNEQFF	TGTGCCGGGCGAAGCGGGAGCTCCTACAATGAGCAGTTCTTC
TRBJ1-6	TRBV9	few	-	CASSGGGSNSPLHF	TGTGCCAGCAGCGGGGGCGGGAGTAATTCACCCCTCCACTTT
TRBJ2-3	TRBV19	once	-	CASSMGGGTDTQYF	TGTGCCAGTAGTATGGGGGGAGGCACAGATACGCAGTATTTT
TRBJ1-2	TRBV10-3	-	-	CATSTGYNYGYTF	TGTGCCACCTCGACAGGTTATAACTATGGCTACACCTTC
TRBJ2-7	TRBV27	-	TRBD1	CASRGGQGSYYEQYF	TGTGCCAGCAGGGGAGGACAGGGTAGTTACTACGAGCAGTACTTC
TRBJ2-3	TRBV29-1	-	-	CSVRATSSTDTQYF	TGCAGCGTTAGGGCAACTAGCTCCACAGATACGCAGTATTTT
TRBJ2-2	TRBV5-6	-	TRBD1	CASSSVQGAYSGELFF	TGTGCCAGCAGCTCGGTCCAGGGGGCTTATTCCGGGGAGCTGTTTTTT
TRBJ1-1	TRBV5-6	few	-	CASSPGGRTEAFF	TGTGCCAGCAGCCCCGGAGGAAGGACTGAAGCTTTCTTT
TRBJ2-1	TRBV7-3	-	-	CASSLLGGVAYNEQFF	TGTGCCAGCAGCTTACTTGGCGGGGTAGCCTACAATGAGCAGTTCTTC
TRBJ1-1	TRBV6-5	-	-	CASSSSHRNTEAFF	TGTGCCAGCAGTTCCTCCCACAGGAACACTGAAGCTTTCTTT
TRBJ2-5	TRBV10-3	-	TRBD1	CAIRGDRGAETQYF	TGTGCCATCAGGGGGGACAGGGGGGCGGAGACCCAGTACTTC
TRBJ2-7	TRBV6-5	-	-	CASRPDQAYEQYF	TGTGCCAGCAGGCCCGATCAGGCCTACGAGCAGTACTTC
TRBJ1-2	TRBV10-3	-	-	CAISESRGLGGLYTF	TGTGCCATCAGTGAGTCGAGGGGCCTAGGGGGTCTCTACACCTTC
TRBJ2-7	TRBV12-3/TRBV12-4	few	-	CASSQGYEQYF	TGTGCCAGCAGTCAGGGTTACGAGCAGTACTTC
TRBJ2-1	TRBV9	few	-	CASSVASGVGNEQFF	TGTGCCAGCAGCGTAGCGAGCGGAGTTGGGAATGAGCAGTTCTTC
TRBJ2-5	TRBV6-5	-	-	CASRYQETQYF	TGTGCCAGCAGGTATCAAGAGACCCAGTACTTC